Following are 25 T cell receptor beta chains from one sample sequenced in a study of cytomegalovirus exposure and HLA in healthy donors. PCR amplification relied on 60 Vbeta primers (plus 13 Jbeta primers). Assay: immunoSEQ multiplex PCR; the TCRdb copy retains only in-frame clones and omits some. This table holds some 120,000 clones, about four fifths found once. Sequencing input: PBMCs. The source is a human donor in good health.

The gene calls are TRBV5-1 and TRBJ2-5, with 10 bases aligning to TRBD2. Germline V gene sequence: CDR1 SGHRS, CDR2 YFSETQ. Trimming cost V 0 bases and J 4 bases; bases outside gene matches: 9. The CDR3 runs to 17 residues. CDR3: CASSLAPLAGLGETQYF. CDR3 DNA sequence: TGCGCCAGCAGCTTGGCCCCACTAGCGGGGCTCGGAGAGACCCAGTACTTC.

This chain uses TRBV7-9 with TRBJ2-2, with D unresolved. Germline-derived CDR1 and CDR2 are SEHNR and FQNEAQ (reference sequence). The CDR3 spans 14 residues. Trimming removed 1 base at V and 6 bases at J, with 9 bases between. The CDR3 region has the DNA TGTGCCAGCAGCTTAGGGTCGGTGGCCGGGGAGCTGTTTTTT. Translating it yields CASSLGSVAGELFF.

The rearrangement uses TRBV6-5 and TRBJ1-6, with 7 positions matching TRBD1. Trimming cost V 6 bases and J 5 bases; bases outside gene matches: 7. The CDR3 contains 15 residues. Germline V gives CDR1 MNHEY, CDR2 SVGAGI. The CDR3 DNA reads TGTGCCAGCAGCCCAACCGGGACAGATAATTCACCCCTCCACTTT. Its translation is CASSPTGTDNSPLHF.

The genes are TRBV7-8 and TRBJ2-7; D possibly corresponds to TRBD1 (6 bases). The CDR3 has 15 residues. The germline V gene has CDR1 SGHVS and CDR2 FQNEAQ. Trimming stripped 1 base from V and 5 bases from J, with 15 bases between. CDR3 region: CASSLVRQAYDEQYF. The CDR3 DNA reads as TGTGCCAGCAGCTTAGTTCGACAGGCCTACGACGAGCAGTACTTC.

The chain recombines TRBV4-2 with TRBJ2-1, with unresolved D. Germline CDR1 is LGHNA and CDR2 is YNFKEQ. Trimming stripped 1 base from V and 2 bases from J, with 3 bases between. The CDR3 runs to 13 residues. CDR3 region: CASSQGPYNEQFF. The DNA of the CDR3 is TGTGCCAGCAGCCAAGGGCCCTACAATGAGCAGTTCTTC.

The V call is TRBV4-1, the J call TRBJ1-1, with 7 positions matching TRBD1. Unmatched junction bases numbered 16, after V lost 4 bases and J lost 5 bases. Germline V gene sequence: CDR1 MGHRA, CDR2 YSYEKL. This CDR3 is 17 amino acids long. Here the CDR3 DNA reads TGCGCCAGCAGCCGAGGCACAGGGGCATCCATAAGTACTGAAGCTTTCTTT. This codes for CASSRGTGASISTEAFF.

The rearrangement uses TRBV7-9 and TRBJ1-4; 7 bases fit TRBD1. V gave up 4 bases and J gave up 8 bases; unmatched junction bases: 10. The CDR3 contains 15 residues. Germline CDR1 is SEHNR and CDR2 is FQNEAQ (reference sequence). The CDR3 DNA reads as TGTGCCAGCAGCTCCCTCCGGGGACAGACCGAAAAACTGTTTTTT. It specifies CASSSLRGQTEKLFF.

The V call is TRBV27, the J call TRBJ1-2; the match to TRBD1 covers 7 bases. Trimming took 4 bases from V and 8 from J; bases not matched to a gene: 7. This CDR3 region has 13 residues. Germline assignment: CDR1 MNHEY and CDR2 SMNVEV (reference sequence). In DNA, the CDR3 is TGTGCCAGCAGTTATGCAACAGGGGAAGGCTACACCTTC. Amino acids: CASSYATGEGYTF.

V usage is TRBV11-3 and J usage is TRBJ2-2; 10 nucleotides line up with TRBD2. CDR3 length: 16 residues. Trimming at V came to 5 bases and at J to 2 bases, leaving 5 bases not matched to a gene. CDR1 and CDR2 from the germline V gene are SGHNT and YENEEA. CDR3 sequence: CASSQIAGGNTGELFF. The CDR3 coding sequence is TGTGCCAGCAGCCAAATAGCGGGGGGAAACACCGGGGAGCTGTTTTTT.

V is TRBV19 and J is TRBJ2-7; 8 positions match TRBD1. The CDR3 has 13 residues. Germline V CDR1 and CDR2: LNHDA, SQIVND (reference sequence). The V and J ends lost 10 bases and 2 bases, in that order; junction bases with no gene match: 7. The CDR3 loop is CATAQDRAYEQYF. CDR3 DNA sequence: TGTGCCACCGCGCAGGACAGGGCCTACGAGCAGTACTTC.

The CDR3 is CASADILAGGTNEQFF. The CDR3 DNA is TGTGCCAGCGCCGACATACTAGCGGGGGGAACGAATGAGCAGTTCTTC. The genes are TRBV2 and TRBJ2-1; 12 bases agree with TRBD2. V gave up 8 bases and J gave up 7 bases; unmatched junction bases: 12. Germline CDR1 and CDR2: SNHLY and FYNNEI. The CDR3 is 16 residues long.

The chain is built from TRBV9 and TRBJ1-2, with D tentatively TRBD1 (5 bases). Germline CDR1 and CDR2: SGDLS and YYNGEE. The CDR3 is made up of 13 amino acids. Trimming took off 3 bases at V and 6 bases at J, with 12 bases between the two ends. For the CDR3, the DNA is TGTGCCAGCAGCGCCTTCGGGGGGGATGGCTACACCTTC. It is translated as CASSAFGGDGYTF.

This clone was counted once. The chain links TRBV1 to TRBJ1-5. TRBV1 is flagged as a pseudogene. The CDR3 consists of 17 residues. CDR3 coding DNA: TGCACCAGCAGCCAGGAGGAGCCCCAGACATATAATCAGCCCCAGCATTTT. Its translation: CTSSQEEPQTYNQPQHF.

The chain couples TRBV7-8 to TRBJ2-3, with D possibly being TRBD1 (6 bases). V was cut by 5 bases and J by 1 base, with 16 bases left in between. Germline V gene sequence: CDR1 SGHVS, CDR2 FQNEAQ. This CDR3 is built from 16 residues. The CDR3 is CASSLIPGQGTDTQYF. For the CDR3, the DNA is TGTGCCAGCAGCCTAATCCCGGGACAAGGCACAGATACGCAGTATTTT.

The rearrangement uses TRBV7-9 and TRBJ1-4; 9 nucleotides match TRBD1. Trimming took 5 bases from V and 10 from J; bases not matched to a gene: 11. Germline CDR1 and CDR2: SEHNR and FQNEAQ (reference sequence). The CDR3 has 15 residues. The CDR3 protein is CASSPWDRAVGKLFF. CDR3 sequence (DNA): TGTGCCAGCAGCCCCTGGGACAGGGCGGTGGGAAAACTGTTTTTT.

J is TRBJ2-3 and V is TRBV6-5, with 7 positions matching TRBD1. J lost 2 bases, V lost 2 bases, and 7 bases had no gene match. Germline V gene data show CDR1 as MNHEY and CDR2 as SVGAGI. This CDR3 contains 16 residues. The CDR3 nucleotides read TGTGCCAGCAGTTACAACCTCGGGACAGTCACAGATACGCAGTATTTT. Its translation: CASSYNLGTVTDTQYF.

The chain joins TRBV4-1 to TRBJ2-6; D unresolved. Germline assignment: CDR1 MGHRA and CDR2 YSYEKL. V was pared by 4 bases and J by 3 bases, with 7 bases between. This CDR3 region has 14 residues. This CDR3 reads CASSRPLGANVLTF. The CDR3 nucleotides read TGCGCCAGCAGCCGGCCGCTTGGGGCCAACGTCCTGACTTTC.

The genes are TRBV11-2 and TRBJ2-7, with TRBD2 matching over 9 bases. CDR3 size: 18 residues. Germline CDR1 SGHAT, CDR2 FQNNGV. The ends lost 0 bases at V and 3 bases at J; junction bases unmatched: 12. CDR3 sequence reads: CASSLELGELAGFYEQYF. The CDR3 coding sequence is TGTGCCAGCAGCTTAGAATTGGGGGAGCTAGCGGGATTCTACGAGCAGTACTTC.

The chain is built from TRBV6-6 and TRBJ2-7, with TRBD1 identical over 8 bases. V trimming: 5 bases; J trimming: 6 bases; junction bases outside the gene matches: 12. This CDR3 is built from 15 residues. Looked up from germline, CDR1 is MNHNY and CDR2 is SVGAGI (reference sequence). This CDR3 reads CASSRTGTGPGEQYF. Here the CDR3 DNA reads TGTGCCAGCAGTAGAACCGGGACAGGCCCTGGCGAGCAGTACTTC.

V usage is TRBV9 and J usage is TRBJ2-3; 7 bases map to TRBD2. This CDR3 is 15 amino acids long. Looked up from germline, CDR1 is SGDLS and CDR2 is YYNGEE. Germline trimming cut 7 bases from V and 2 bases from J; bases unmatched to any gene: 10. CDR3 nucleotides: TGTGCCAGCCACCATGCTAGCGGACCCACAGATACGCAGTATTTT. Protein product: CASHHASGPTDTQYF.

The chain's CDR3 is CASSHRGESSYEQYF. The CDR3 DNA is TGTGCCAGCAGCCACCGGGGAGAAAGCTCCTACGAGCAGTACTTC. V is TRBV11-1 and J is TRBJ2-7, with D perhaps matching TRBD2 (5 bases). V lost 5 bases to trimming and J lost 0 bases, with 14 bases between them. CDR3 length equals 15 residues. Per germline, CDR1 SGHAT and CDR2 FQDESV (reference sequence).

The chain uses TRBV6-1 and TRBJ2-6; TRBD2 agrees at 12 bases. Looked up from germline, CDR1 is MNHNS and CDR2 is SASEGT. V was pared by 2 bases and J by 5 bases, with 10 bases of the junction left unmatched. This CDR3 is 19 amino acids long. The CDR3 sequence is CASSERLAGEGTRANVLTF. The CDR3, as DNA: TGTGCCAGCAGTGAAAGACTAGCGGGGGAAGGGACTCGGGCCAACGTCCTGACTTTC.

V is TRBV7-8 and J is TRBJ1-5, with 11 positions matching TRBD1. The CDR3 length is 16 residues. V lost 5 bases and J lost 7; bases outside the gene matches: 10. Germline CDR1 is SGHVS and CDR2 is FQNEAQ. In DNA form, the CDR3 reads TGTGCCAGCAGCACTGACCCGGGACAGGGGGACCAGCCCCAGCATTTT. Amino acid sequence: CASSTDPGQGDQPQHF. The full variable domain, in which reference TRBV7-8 and TRBJ1-5 provide the parts outside the CDR3, is GAGVSQSPRYKVAKRGQDVALRCDPISGHVSLFWYQQALGQGPEFLTYFQNEAQLDKSGLPSDRFFAERPEGSVSTLKIQRTQQEDSAVYLCASSTDPGQGDQPQHFGDGTRLSIL.

The chain recombines TRBV6-1 with TRBJ1-5; a weak D match, TRBD1 (6 bases). Trimming took off 5 bases at V and 7 bases at J, with 15 bases between the two ends. The CDR3 sequence is 14 residues long. In germline, CDR1 is MNHNS, CDR2 SASEGT. The CDR3 DNA is TGTGCCAGCAGTTCTTTTGGGGGCAGGCAGCCCCAGCATTTT. Translating gives CASSSFGGRQPQHF.

The chain has TRBV2 and TRBJ2-7; TRBD1 agrees at 7 bases. Germline CDR1 is SNHLY and CDR2 is FYNNEI. The CDR3 is 14 residues long. V dropped 10 bases and J dropped 3; count of bases not matched to a gene: 12. CDR3 sequence reads: CATLIDRADYEQYF. DNA of the CDR3: TGTGCCACCCTGATCGACAGGGCGGACTACGAGCAGTACTTC.